Below, 25 T cell receptor beta chains from the same sample are listed, as sequenced in a study of OX40 agonist ivuxolimab in advanced cancers. Repertoires were generated with immunoSEQ multiplex PCR, while TCRdb's copy carries only in-frame clones and drops some. The table includes more than 45,000 clones, more than 75% detected once. The sample consisted of CD4+ or CD8+ T cells sorted from blood, taken in a trial of the OX40 agonist ivuxolimab. The receptors come from an adult with an advanced solid tumor such as melanoma, head and neck, liver or kidney cancer.

In this sample, this clone turned up once. The chain uses TRBV5-1 and TRBJ2-7; 11 bases map to TRBD1. Germline assignment: CDR1 SGHRS and CDR2 YFSETQ. The CDR3 runs to 13 residues. Losses at the gene ends were 4 bases for V and 6 bases for J; bases not matched to a gene: 3. The CDR3 region has the DNA TGCGCCAGCAGCGATGGGACAGGGGGCGAGCAGTACTTC. It specifies CASSDGTGGEQYF.

The genes are TRBV27 and TRBJ2-7, with D possibly matching TRBD1 (6 bases). Germline-derived CDR1 and CDR2 are MNHEY and SMNVEV (reference sequence). Trimming shortened V by 7 bases and J by 2 bases, and 15 bases separated the two germline ends. The CDR3 consists of 14 residues. The CDR3 region has the DNA TGTGCCAGCACGGACAGACGTCCTCCCTACGAGCAGTACTTC. The encoded protein is CASTDRRPPYEQYF.

This clone was observed once. The chain carries TRBV6-5 and TRBJ1-1; weak D call: TRBD1 (5 bases). CDR1 and CDR2 from the germline V gene are MNHEY and SVGAGI. Trimming cost V 0 bases and J 3 bases, with 11 bases left between them. This CDR3 has 15 amino acids. The CDR3 coding sequence is TGTGCCAGCAGTTACTCAGGAGGGGACTACACTGAAGCTTTCTTT. This sequence encodes CASSYSGGDYTEAFF.

CDR3 coding DNA: TGCAGCGTTGATAGCGGAGACGGAACTGAAGCTTTCTTT. This translates into CSVDSGDGTEAFF. V and J are TRBV29-1 and TRBJ1-1; D is ambiguous. The germline V gene has CDR1 SQVTM and CDR2 ANQGSEA. This CDR3 has 13 amino acids. V was cut by 3 bases and J by 5 bases, with 13 bases left in between.

This chain links TRBV11-3 with TRBJ2-1, with TRBD2 as a possible D gene (5 bases). V lost 5 bases and J lost 5, with 16 bases in between. Germline CDR1 is SGHNT and CDR2 is YENEEA. The CDR3 is 15 residues long. CDR3 sequence (DNA): TGTGCCAGCAGCGTCCGGGATCAGTCTCACAATGAGCAGTTCTTC. Its translation: CASSVRDQSHNEQFF.

The chain uses TRBV29-1 and TRBJ2-1; D ambiguous. V was shortened by 4 bases and J by 0 bases, with 7 bases between the two germline ends. Germline CDR1 and CDR2: SQVTM and ANQGSEA. This CDR3 comprises 13 residues. This CDR3 is CSVVISSYNEQFF. The CDR3 coding sequence is TGCAGCGTTGTCATTAGCTCCTACAATGAGCAGTTCTTC.

This chain links TRBV5-1 with TRBJ1-3; D is uncertain. The CDR3 loop spans 17 amino acids. Trimming shortened V by 1 base and J by 2 bases, and 16 bases separated the two germline ends. CDR1 is SGHRS and CDR2 is YFSETQ in the germline V gene. CDR3 residues: CASSLRGAGGTGNTIYF. CDR3 in DNA: TGCGCCAGCAGCTTGAGAGGAGCGGGAGGGACTGGAAACACCATATATTTT.

This chain uses TRBV7-2 with TRBJ2-1, with D possibly TRBD2 on 5 matching bases. CDR1 and CDR2 from the germline V gene are SGHTA and FQGNSA. The CDR3 sequence is 14 residues long. The germline V and J ends were trimmed by 2 bases and 9 bases, with 14 bases remaining between them. The chain's CDR3 is CASSLNRGPPEQFF. The CDR3 region has the DNA TGTGCCAGCAGCTTAAATCGCGGGCCGCCTGAGCAGTTCTTC.

The chain combines TRBV6-1 with TRBJ2-1, with 7 bases that match TRBD2. Germline V gives CDR1 MNHNS, CDR2 SASEGT. The CDR3 is made up of 12 amino acids. V trimming: 5 bases; J trimming: 5 bases; junction bases outside the gene matches: 0. The CDR3 coding sequence is TGTGCCAGCAGTCTAGCGGACAATGAGCAGTTCTTC. As protein: CASSLADNEQFF.

The chain links TRBV9 to TRBJ2-1; possibly TRBD1 for D (6 bases). V was shortened by 0 bases and J by 0 bases, with 7 bases between the two germline ends. There are 15 residues in the CDR3. Germline V lookup: CDR1 SGDLS, CDR2 YYNGEE. CDR3 DNA: TGTGCCAGCAGCGTAGAGGACAGCTCCTACAATGAGCAGTTCTTC. The encoded protein is CASSVEDSSYNEQFF.

The gene calls are TRBV13 and TRBJ2-7, with D perhaps given as TRBD1 or TRBD2 (5 bases each). The V gene's germline CDR1 is PRHDT and CDR2 FYEKMQ (reference sequence). Deletions cut 6 bases from V and 2 bases from J, with 14 bases between. The CDR3 has 14 residues. CDR3 in amino acids: CASSSPGRPYEQYF. The DNA for the CDR3 is TGTGCCAGCAGTTCCCCGGGACGACCCTACGAGCAGTACTTC.

J is TRBJ1-5 and V is TRBV6-6, with D perhaps TRBD1 (5 bases). This CDR3 is 14 amino acids long. Germline V lookup: CDR1 MNHNY, CDR2 SVGAGI (reference sequence). The V end lost 0 bases, the J end lost 7 bases, and 10 bases lay between the germline ends. For the CDR3, the DNA is TGTGCCAGCAGTTACTCAGGGGCGCACCAGCCCCAGCATTTT. Protein sequence: CASSYSGAHQPQHF.

The CDR3 loop reads CASSERDRDFNEKLFF. CDR3 sequence (DNA): TGTGCCAGCAGCGAGCGGGACAGGGATTTTAATGAAAAACTGTTTTTT. The rearrangement joins TRBV5-5 to TRBJ1-4, with 9 bases aligning to TRBD1. J lost 4 bases, V lost 4 bases, and 8 bases had no gene match. Germline V gives CDR1 SGHKS, CDR2 YYEKEE (reference sequence). The CDR3 contains 16 residues.

This clone is a singleton in its sample. The CDR3 DNA reads TGTGCCAGCAGCCAGGGTAATGAGCAGTTCTTC. This gives the protein CASSQGNEQFF. This chain uses TRBV7-9 with TRBJ2-1, with D tentatively TRBD1 (5 bases). The CDR3 is 11 amino acids. Germline V gene data show CDR1 as SEHNR and CDR2 as FQNEAQ (reference sequence). Trimming removed 5 bases at V and 7 bases at J, with 6 bases between.

This chain joins TRBV21-1 and TRBJ2-7; the table's D call of TRBD1 was not tested on the DNA. TRBV21-1 is reported as a pseudogene. The CDR3 sequence is 17 residues long. The CDR3 region has the DNA TGTGCCAGCAGCAAAATTCTCCGGACAGGGTTGACCTACGAGCAGTACTTC. It specifies CASSKILRTGLTYEQYF.

This sequence joins TRBV5-1 and TRBJ1-2, with 10 positions matching TRBD1. The junction had 7 bases not matched to a gene; V was cut back by 0 bases and J by 8 bases. The germline gives CDR1 SGHRS, CDR2 YFSETQ. The CDR3 totals 15 residues. In nucleotides, the CDR3 is TGCGCCAGCAGCTTGGACTTCGGGACAGGGGAAGGCTACACCTTC. It yields the protein CASSLDFGTGEGYTF.

A remark on this clone: Germline is not matched at one junction end, which may reflect a read error. The CDR3 spells CASRLGGLEQYF. CDR3 sequence (DNA): TGTGCCAGCAGATTAGGGGGCCTCGAGCAGTACTTC. The rearrangement uses TRBV7-9 and TRBJ2-7, with 7 bases identical to TRBD1. The CDR3 extends over 12 amino acids. Germline values: CDR1 SEHNR, CDR2 FQNEAQ (reference sequence).

By frequency in the sample, this clone is medium-sized. This chain uses TRBV13 with TRBJ1-1; TRBD1 aligns across 9 bases. Germline V CDR1 and CDR2: PRHDT, FYEKMQ (reference sequence). With V trimmed by 3 bases and J by 3 bases, 11 bases remained unmatched. This CDR3 has 17 amino acids. The DNA for the CDR3 is TGTGCCAGCAGCTTGTTTCGAGACAGGGGGACTGACACTGAAGCTTTCTTT. Protein sequence: CASSLFRDRGTDTEAFF.

The chain joins TRBV5-1 to TRBJ2-1; D ambiguous. The V end lost 0 bases, the J end lost 4 bases, and 5 bases lay between the germline ends. CDR3 size: 13 residues. In germline, CDR1 is SGHRS, CDR2 YFSETQ. The CDR3 sequence: CASSLVGYNEQFF. The CDR3 nucleotides read TGCGCCAGCAGCTTGGTAGGATACAATGAGCAGTTCTTC.

This chain uses TRBV5-1 with TRBJ1-2, with 8 bases lining up with TRBD1. Germline-derived CDR1 and CDR2 are SGHRS and YFSETQ. This CDR3 contains 14 residues. V trimming: 2 bases; J trimming: 5 bases; junction bases outside the gene matches: 5. The CDR3: CASSLSGGGYGYTF. The CDR3 DNA is TGCGCCAGCAGCTTATCAGGGGGCGGGTATGGCTACACCTTC.

J is TRBJ1-1 and V is TRBV27; D possibly corresponds to TRBD1 (5 bases). The germline V and J ends were trimmed by 0 bases and 4 bases, with 12 bases remaining between them. The CDR3 consists of 15 residues. CDR1 is MNHEY and CDR2 is SMNVEV in the germline V gene (reference sequence). Written as DNA, the CDR3 is TGTGCCAGCAGTTTATCGTATGGGGGGGGCACTGAAGCTTTCTTT. Translated, it gives CASSLSYGGGTEAFF.

J is TRBJ2-1 and V is TRBV2; 15 bases agree with TRBD2. From germline, CDR1 is SNHLY and CDR2 FYNNEI. The CDR3 is 19 amino acids. J lost 3 bases, V lost 6 bases, and 12 bases had no gene match. The CDR3: CASRIPRTSGRGLYNEQFF. The CDR3 DNA reads as TGTGCCAGCAGGATACCCCGGACTAGCGGGAGGGGGCTCTACAATGAGCAGTTCTTC.

The V call is TRBV28, the J call TRBJ1-2, with 9 bases fitting TRBD1. V lost 7 bases to trimming and J lost 0 bases; unmatched junction nucleotides: 6. The CDR3 length is 15 residues. Per the germline V gene, CDR1 is MDHEN and CDR2 is SYDVKM. CDR3 coding DNA: TGTGCCAGCACCCAGCGGGACAGGGCTAACTATGGCTACACCTTC. Protein sequence: CASTQRDRANYGYTF.

The chain uses TRBV5-6 and TRBJ2-7; D is perhaps TRBD2 (5 bases). Trimming took 4 bases from V and 7 from J, leaving 12 bases between them. The CDR3 extends over 12 amino acids. The germline gives CDR1 SGHDT, CDR2 YYEEEE. This CDR3 reads CASSRGRDEQYF. The CDR3 nucleotides are TGTGCCAGCAGCCGAGGACGGGATGAGCAGTACTTC.

The chain combines TRBV5-6 with TRBJ1-3; TRBD1 matches at 7 bases. With V trimmed by 0 bases and J by 2 bases, 2 bases remained unmatched. Germline V lookup: CDR1 SGHDT, CDR2 YYEEEE. CDR3 length equals 15 residues. For the CDR3, the DNA is TGTGCCAGCAGCTTGGGACAGGGAACTGGAAACACCATATATTTT. The encoded protein is CASSLGQGTGNTIYF.